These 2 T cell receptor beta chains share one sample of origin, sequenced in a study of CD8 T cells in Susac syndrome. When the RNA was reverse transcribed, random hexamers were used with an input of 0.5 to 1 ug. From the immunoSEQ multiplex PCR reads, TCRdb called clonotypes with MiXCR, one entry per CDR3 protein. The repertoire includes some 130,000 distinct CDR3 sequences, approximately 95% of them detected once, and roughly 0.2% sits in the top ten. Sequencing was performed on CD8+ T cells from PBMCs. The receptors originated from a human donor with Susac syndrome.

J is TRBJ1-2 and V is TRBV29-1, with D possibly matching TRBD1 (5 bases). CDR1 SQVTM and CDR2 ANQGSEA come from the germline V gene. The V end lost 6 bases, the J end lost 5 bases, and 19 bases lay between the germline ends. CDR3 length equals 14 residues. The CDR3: CSVDPGTGRYGYTF. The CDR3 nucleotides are TGCAGCGTGGACCCCGGGACCGGACGATATGGCTACACCTTC.

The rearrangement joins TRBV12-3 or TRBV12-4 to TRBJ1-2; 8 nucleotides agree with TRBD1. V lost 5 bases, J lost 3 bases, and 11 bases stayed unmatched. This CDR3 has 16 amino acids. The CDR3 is CASSKQGGSPYYGYTF. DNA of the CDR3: TGTGCCAGCAGTAAACAGGGGGGCTCGCCTTACTATGGCTACACCTTC.